The T cell receptor beta chain described here comes from a study of graft-versus-host responses after intestinal transplantation. Overall study findings and caveats: Circulating GvH clone levels at their peak were associated with HvG declines (early post-transplant).

Trimming removed 0 bases at V and 1 base at J, with 10 bases between. CDR1 is SGHRS, CDR2 YFSETQ, per germline. CDR3 length equals 15 residues. This clone was found a few times. Its antigen remains unidentified. Data came from immunoSEQ multiplex PCR; TCRdb stores just in-frame clones and leaves some out. The profile covers around 78,000 clones, with more than 75% appearing a single time and more than 7% taken by the ten largest. The sample consisted of unstimulated CD8+ T cells sorted from spleen or lymph node cells, taken before transplant. The rearrangement links TRBV5-1 to TRBJ1-1; D gene uncertain. The TCR comes from a human donor who was the organ donor for an intestinal transplant. The CDR3: CASSLGWGSNTEAFF. CDR3 nucleotide sequence: TGCGCCAGCAGCTTGGGTTGGGGATCGAACACTGAAGCTTTCTTT.